This TCR beta chain was recorded in a study of blood T cell repertoires in COVID-19. Study-wide background: Spain, Italy and the United States supplied samples that represented acute and convalescent COVID-19. T cells, B-cell-depleted T cells, or PBMCs provided the cDNA or gDNA that served as material.

Recruited during active infection, patients (from Seattle) were subsequently followed longitudinally. Original handling: Estimated nucleated cell counts came from reference gene primer amplification. Produced via immunoSEQ multiplex PCR; TCRdb's table is partial and in-frame only. D and trimming come from the DNA, and the V and J calls and clone size come from that table. Among about 38,000 clones, about 76% were seen once, and the ten largest hold under 12%. Between the trimmed V and J ends, which lost 4 bases and 0 bases, there was a span of 10 bases. The CDR3 consists of 15 residues. Looked up from germline, CDR1 is SGHNT and CDR2 is YENEEA.

V usage is TRBV11-3 and J usage is TRBJ2-1; a weak D match, TRBD1 (6 bases). This TCR came from a man in his 70s with COVID-19, enrolled during active disease. Sample: peripheral blood. CDR3 sequence (DNA): TGTGCCAGCAGCTCACGACAGGCCTCCTACAATGAGCAGTTCTTC. Its protein is CASSSRQASYNEQFF.